This record looks at one TCR beta chain sequence and its context. The entry originates in a study of shared T cell receptors in the human thymus. The protocol was immunoSEQ multiplex PCR, while the TCRdb copy is restricted to in-frame clones and leaves out a portion. Of over 650,000 clones listed, about 90% are singletons. The CDR3 extends over 19 amino acids. With 0 bases clipped from V and 6 bases from J, the junction kept 11 bases outside the gene matches. CDR1 is LGHNA, CDR2 YSLEER, per germline. The data were also submitted as part of a second study, on human thymus T cells. Per that paper: Thymus specimens were resections from corrective heart surgery. In thymic and blood repertoires alike, V and J usage looked biased.

Sequenced sample: thymocytes. The chain links TRBV4-3 to TRBJ2-3, with 14 bases that match TRBD2. The source of this sequence is a boy in the first two years of life with a congenital heart defect. As DNA, the CDR3 is TGCGCCAGCAGCCAAGACCGGGCCCTGACTAGCGGGGGGGCTGATACGCAGTATTTT. Translation gives CASSQDRALTSGGADTQYF.